Listed below are T cell receptor beta chains from one sample, sequenced in a study of patients and donors after allogeneic stem cell transplantation. TCRdb redid the calling of the RT-PCR reads with MiXCR, one entry per CDR3 protein. The data contain around 82,000 distinct CDR3 sequences, around 5% of them singletons. Material: blood, either unsorted or a sorted T cell fraction (not recorded which). The receptor set was obtained from a human donor who was either an allogeneic HSCT recipient or a stem cell or donor lymphocyte infusion donor (not recorded which). It is not recorded whose cells these are; they may come from a transplant donor. Each CDR3 is given with its conserved first and last residue. The D gene is left open where the match is weak. Some rows have no size entry. The others give once, few or many, or a class for an expanded clone.

J | V | D | size | CDR3 | DNA
TRBJ1-1 | TRBV10-3 | . | many | CAISWDVNTEAFF | TGTGCCATCAGCTGGGACGTGAACACTGAAGCTTTCTTT
TRBJ1-6 | TRBV28 | TRBD1 | few | CVSSTGGFGNSPLHF | TGTGTAAGCAGTACAGGGGGCTTTGGTAATTCACCCCTCCACTTT
TRBJ2-5 | TRBV25-1 | TRBD2 | . | CASRTTSEYQETQYF | TGTGCCAGCCGAACGACTAGCGAGTACCAAGAGACCCAGTACTTC
TRBJ2-3 | TRBV29-1 | TRBD1 | many | CSVGTGADTQYF | TGCAGCGTGGGGACAGGGGCAGATACGCAGTATTTT
TRBJ1-4 | TRBV5-4 | . | few | CASSLGGRVDEKLFF | TGTGCCAGCAGCTTGGGTGGCAGGGTAGACGAAAAACTGTTTTTT
TRBJ1-2 | TRBV20-1 | TRBD1 | many | CSGEGQDQGYGYTF | TGCAGTGGGGAAGGACAGGATCAGGGCTATGGCTACACCTTC
TRBJ1-1 | TRBV5-6 | . | many | CASSFGQMNTEAFF | TGTGCCAGCAGCTTTGGGCAGATGAACACTGAAGCTTTCTTT
TRBJ2-5 | TRBV15 | . | many | CATSRGRKGNRETQYF | TGTGCCACCAGCAGAGGCCGGAAGGGGAATCGAGAGACCCAGTACTTC
TRBJ1-5 | TRBV2 | . | few | CASRRIVNQPQHF | TGTGCCAGTCGACGGATTGTAAATCAGCCCCAGCATTTT
TRBJ2-1 | TRBV20-1 | TRBD2 | many | CSAQVRLAGSYNEQFF | TGCAGTGCCCAGGTCCGGCTAGCGGGGTCCTACAATGAGCAGTTCTTC
TRBJ1-1 | TRBV7-9 | . | many | CASSLYGTEAFF | TGTGCCAGCAGCTTATACGGCACTGAAGCTTTCTTT
TRBJ1-2 | TRBV19 | . | few | CASSTVSGTNYGYTF | TGTGCCAGTAGTACCGTCTCCGGGACTAACTATGGCTACACCTTC
TRBJ2-5 | TRBV6-2/TRBV6-3 | TRBD2 | many | CASSPMTSAQETQYF | TGTGCCAGCAGCCCCATGACTAGCGCGCAAGAGACCCAGTACTTC
TRBJ2-1 | TRBV7-9 | TRBD2 | . | CASSSLLAGGSNEQFF | TGTGCCAGCAGCTCCCTACTAGCGGGAGGATCCAATGAGCAGTTCTTC
TRBJ1-2 | TRBV20-1 | . | many | CSAKPSRGKGLANYGYTF | TGCAGTGCTAAGCCCAGCCGGGGGAAAGGATTAGCTAACTATGGCTACACCTTC
TRBJ2-5 | TRBV5-1 | . | many | CASSLGRVYQETQYF | TGCGCCAGCAGCTTGGGGCGGGTGTACCAAGAGACCCAGTACTTC
TRBJ1-3 | TRBV10-3 | . | many | CAISGVYGNTIYF | TGTGCCATCAGTGGGGTGTATGGAAACACCATATATTTT
TRBJ2-1 | TRBV30 | . | many | CALGRDTMRVF | TGTGCCCTGGGACGGGACACCATGAGGGTCTTC
TRBJ2-1 | TRBV7-9 | . | many | CASSPQNEQFF | TGTGCCAGCAGCCCCCAAAATGAGCAGTTCTTC